What follows are 6 T cell receptor beta chains derived from one specimen sequenced in a study of shared clonotypes between healthy human individuals. Naive CD8 cells lacked CD45RO and underwent positive selection for CCR7, leaving out terminally differentiated effector memory CD45RA+ cells. The data were produced by immunoSEQ multiplex PCR, yet TCRdb's version contains in-frame clones alone and is incomplete. The sample lists 500,000 to 700,000 clones; approximately 95% were seen once. The sample was naive CD8+ T cells sorted from blood. These receptors were collected from a woman in her 30s in good health.

A note on this clone: The same CDR3 can be traced to other DNA sequences in this sample. This rearrangement joins TRBV5-4 to TRBJ2-3; 7 nucleotides line up with TRBD2. V lost 4 bases to trimming and J lost 0 bases; unmatched junction nucleotides: 5. In germline, CDR1 is SGHNT, CDR2 YYREEE (reference sequence). This CDR3 has 15 residues. The CDR3 sequence: CASSRSGASTDTQYF. CDR3 DNA sequence: TGTGCCAGCAGCAGGAGCGGGGCAAGCACAGATACGCAGTATTTT.

This chain uses TRBV5-5 with TRBJ2-7, with 8 bases matching TRBD2. Germline V gives CDR1 SGHKS, CDR2 YYEKEE (reference sequence). This CDR3 spans 15 amino acids. Unmatched junction bases numbered 3, after V lost 0 bases and J lost 1 base. The CDR3 spells CASSLVVAGSYEQYF. The CDR3 DNA sequence: TGTGCCAGCAGCTTGGTAGTAGCGGGGTCCTACGAGCAGTACTTC. The full variable domain, with the rest looked up from reference TRBV5-5 and TRBJ2-7, is DAGVTQSPTHLIKTRGQQVTLRCSPISGHKSVSWYQQVLGQGPQFIFQYYEKEERGRGNFPDRFSARQFPNYSSELNVNALLLGDSALYLCASSLVVAGSYEQYFGPGTRLTVT.

Comments on this clone: Other DNA sequences in this sample translate to the same CDR3. This rearrangement joins TRBV7-9 to TRBJ1-1, with D tentatively TRBD1 (5 bases). Trimming stripped 3 bases from V and 1 base from J, with 9 bases between. CDR3 length equals 14 residues. The germline V gene encodes CDR1 SEHNR and CDR2 FQNEAQ (reference sequence). CDR3 protein: CASSFGGTNTEAFF. The CDR3 DNA follows: TGTGCCAGCAGCTTCGGGGGGACGAACACTGAAGCTTTCTTT.

The chain combines TRBV28 with TRBJ2-1; D is unresolved. V lost 4 bases and J 8 bases, leaving 21 bases between the germline ends. Germline V CDR1 and CDR2: MDHEN, SYDVKM. The CDR3 has 16 residues. Written as DNA, the CDR3 is TGTGCCAGCAGTTCCTCCTCTTATGGTTTGGCACATGAGCAGTTCTTC. As protein: CASSSSSYGLAHEQFF.

The chain combines TRBV27 with TRBJ1-5, with D possibly matching TRBD1 (6 bases). This CDR3 is 15 amino acids long. Germline loops: CDR1 MNHEY, CDR2 SMNVEV (reference sequence). V lost 2 bases to trimming and J lost 11 bases, with 19 bases between them. CDR3 protein: CASSLAGQGRGAQHF. CDR3 nucleotide sequence: TGTGCCAGCAGTTTAGCGGGACAAGGTAGGGGAGCCCAGCATTTT.

The V call is TRBV6-1, the J call TRBJ2-7; D not certain. The germline gives CDR1 MNHNS, CDR2 SASEGT. CDR3 length equals 14 residues. V lost 6 bases to trimming and J lost 0 bases, with 12 bases between them. The CDR3 sequence: CASSPFKTSYEQYF. Written as DNA, the CDR3 is TGTGCCAGCAGCCCCTTCAAGACCTCCTACGAGCAGTACTTC.